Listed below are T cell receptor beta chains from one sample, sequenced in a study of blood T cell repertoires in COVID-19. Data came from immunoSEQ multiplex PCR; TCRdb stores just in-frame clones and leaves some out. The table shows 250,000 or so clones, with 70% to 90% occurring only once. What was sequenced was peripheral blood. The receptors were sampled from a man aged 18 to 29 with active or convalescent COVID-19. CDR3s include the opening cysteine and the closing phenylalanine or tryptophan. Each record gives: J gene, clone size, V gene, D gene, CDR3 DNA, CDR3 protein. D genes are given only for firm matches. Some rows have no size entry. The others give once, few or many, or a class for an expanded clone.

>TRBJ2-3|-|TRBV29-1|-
TGCAGCGTTGCAGAGTCAAGCCATACGCAGTATTTT
CSVAESSHTQYF
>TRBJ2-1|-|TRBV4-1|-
TGCGCCAGCAGCCAGCCGGGGGACAATGAGCAGTTCTTC
CASSQPGDNEQFF
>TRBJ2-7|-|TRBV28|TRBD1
TGTGCCAGCAGAGAATGGAGACAGGGGGCCTACGAGCAGTACTTC
CASREWRQGAYEQYF
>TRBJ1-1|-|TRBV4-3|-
TGCGCCAGCAGCGCACGAGGGAGTGGAGTTGCTTTCTTT
CASSARGSGVAFF
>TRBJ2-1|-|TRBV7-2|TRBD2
TGTGCCAGCAGCGCAGGACTAGGCCCCAGTGAGCAGTTCTTC
CASSAGLGPSEQFF
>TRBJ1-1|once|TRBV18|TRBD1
TGTGCCAGCTCACCACCTAGGGAACAGGGGCGGGCGAACACTGAAGCTTTCTTT
CASSPPREQGRANTEAFF
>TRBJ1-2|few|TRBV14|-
TGTGCCAGCAGCCAAATCCTTTCCTATGGCTACACCTTC
CASSQILSYGYTF
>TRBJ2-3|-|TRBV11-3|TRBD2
TGTGCCAGCAGCCTACTAGCGGGGGGGCGTATTGATACGCAGTATTTT
CASSLLAGGRIDTQYF
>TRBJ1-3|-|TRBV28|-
TGTGCCAGCAGTTTAGAGCGCCACACCATATATTTT
CASSLERHTIYF
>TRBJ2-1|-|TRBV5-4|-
TGTGCCAGCAGCTTGACTCTGCTTTACAATGAGCAGTTCTTC
CASSLTLLYNEQFF
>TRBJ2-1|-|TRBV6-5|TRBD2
TGTGCCAGCAGTTACTCGAGACTAGCGGGGAATGAGCAGTTCTTC
CASSYSRLAGNEQFF
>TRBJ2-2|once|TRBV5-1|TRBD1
TGCGCCAGCAGCTTGATGGGACAGGGTTTCACCGGGGAGCTGTTTTTT
CASSLMGQGFTGELFF
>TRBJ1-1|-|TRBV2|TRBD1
TGTGCCAGCACCCAGGACAGGGCATTCGAAGCTTTCTTT
CASTQDRAFEAFF
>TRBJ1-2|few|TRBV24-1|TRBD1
TGTGCCACCCGTGGACAGGGGAGGCTTGGCTACACCTTC
CATRGQGRLGYTF
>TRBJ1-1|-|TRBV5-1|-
TGCGCCAGCAGCCCGGCCGGCGGTGGCGGGACTGAAGCTTTCTTT
CASSPAGGGGTEAFF
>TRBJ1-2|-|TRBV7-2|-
TGTGCCAGCAGCTCAGGGTGGGCTAACTATGGCTACACCTTC
CASSSGWANYGYTF
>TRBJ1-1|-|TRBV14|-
TGTGCCAGCAGCCAAGATAACGTATCAGGAGCTTTCTTT
CASSQDNVSGAFF
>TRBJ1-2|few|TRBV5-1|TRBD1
TGCGCCAGCAGCGCTGAGGATGGACAGGTATATGGCTACACCTTC
CASSAEDGQVYGYTF
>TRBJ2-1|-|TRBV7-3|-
TGTGCCAGCAGCACAGGAGAGGACAATGAGCAGTTCTTC
CASSTGEDNEQFF
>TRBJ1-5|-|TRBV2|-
TGTGCCAGCAGTCTGGAGAGGGGCAATCAGCCCCAGCATTTT
CASSLERGNQPQHF
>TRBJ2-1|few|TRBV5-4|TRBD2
TGTGCCAGCAGCTTAACTAGCGGGAGCGGAAATGAGCAGTTCTTC
CASSLTSGSGNEQFF
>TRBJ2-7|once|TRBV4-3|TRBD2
TGCGCCAGCAGCCAAGCCGGCGGGAGCTCCTACGAGCAGTACTTC
CASSQAGGSSYEQYF
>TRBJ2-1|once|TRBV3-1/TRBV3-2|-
TGTGCCAGCAGGCAAGGGGGGGTCAATGAGCAGTTCTTC
CASRQGGVNEQFF
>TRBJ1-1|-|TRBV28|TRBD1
TGTGCCAGCAGTTTAGGGGTCGGGACAGGGGATCCTGAAGCTTTCTTT
CASSLGVGTGDPEAFF
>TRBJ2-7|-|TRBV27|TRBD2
TGTGCCAGCAGCCCGTCCGAGTGGGTGGCGGGAGGGCCCTCCTACGAGCAGTACTTC
CASSPSEWVAGGPSYEQYF
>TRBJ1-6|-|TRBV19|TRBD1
TGTGCCAGTAGTGTGGAAGGTTGGCCTTCGCAGGGGGACAATTCACCCCTCCACTTT
CASSVEGWPSQGDNSPLHF
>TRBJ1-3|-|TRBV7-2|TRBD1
TGTGCCAGCAGCTTAACCCGGACAGGGGGCTCTGGAAACACCATATATTTT
CASSLTRTGGSGNTIYF
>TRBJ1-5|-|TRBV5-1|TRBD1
TGCGCCAGCAGCTTGGACGGACAGGGAATGGAGCCCCAGCATTTT
CASSLDGQGMEPQHF
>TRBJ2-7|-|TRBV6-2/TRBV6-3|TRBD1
TGTGCCAGCAGTTACGACAGGGGGTACTCCTACGAGCAGTACTTC
CASSYDRGYSYEQYF
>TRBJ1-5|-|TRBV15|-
TGTGCCACCAGCAGGTACTCCCGGGGAGGAGTGGGTCAGCCCCAGCATTTT
CATSRYSRGGVGQPQHF
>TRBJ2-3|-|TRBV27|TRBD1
TGTGCCACCCACTTGACAGGGTCGGTGGATACGCAGTATTTT
CATHLTGSVDTQYF
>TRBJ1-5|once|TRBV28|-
TGTGCCAGCAGTTTGGGAGGTCAGCCCCAGCATTTT
CASSLGGQPQHF
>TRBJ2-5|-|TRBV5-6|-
TGTGCCAGCAGCTTGAGACCAGGCCCGGAGACCCAGTACTTC
CASSLRPGPETQYF
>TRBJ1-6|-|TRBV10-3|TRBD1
TGTGCCATCAGTCCCCACAGGGGGATGGGTGGGAATTCACCCCTCCACTTT
CAISPHRGMGGNSPLHF
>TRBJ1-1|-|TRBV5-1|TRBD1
TGCGCCAGCAGCTTGGGACAGGGGGAGACTGAAGCTTTCTTT
CASSLGQGETEAFF
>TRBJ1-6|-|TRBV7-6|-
TGTGCCAGCAGCAAGGACAGCTATAATTCACCCCTCCACTTT
CASSKDSYNSPLHF
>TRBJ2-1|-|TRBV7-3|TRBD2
TGTGCCAGCAGCTTAGGAATGGGGTCGACTAGCGGGAGCTCTTTCAATGAGCAGTTCTTC
CASSLGMGSTSGSSFNEQFF
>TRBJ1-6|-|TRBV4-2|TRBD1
TGTGCCAGCAGCCAGGCTACCGGGACAGGGGGCAAGACACCCCTCCACTTT
CASSQATGTGGKTPLHF
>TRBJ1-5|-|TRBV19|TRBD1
TGTGCCAGTAGTATTTCGGGACAGGCTGGATATAGCAATCAGCCCCAGCATTTT
CASSISGQAGYSNQPQHF
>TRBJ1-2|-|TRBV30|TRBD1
TGTGCCTGGAGCAGGGACAGCGACTACTATGGCTACACCTTC
CAWSRDSDYYGYTF
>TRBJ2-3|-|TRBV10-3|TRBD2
TGTGCCATCAGTGAAGGGTGGACTAGCGGGGTTGCAGATACGCAGTATTTT
CAISEGWTSGVADTQYF
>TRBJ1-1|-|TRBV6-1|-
TGTGCCAGCAGTGACAATGGACAGTACACTGAAGCTTTCTTT
CASSDNGQYTEAFF
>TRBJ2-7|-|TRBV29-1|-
TGCAGCGTTGCCCAGGACAGAACCTACGAGCAGTACTTC
CSVAQDRTYEQYF
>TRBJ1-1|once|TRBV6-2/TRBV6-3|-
TGTGCCAGCAGTTACTCGATGGGGGGATACACTGAAGCTTTCTTT
CASSYSMGGYTEAFF